This TCR beta chain was identified in a study of blood T cell repertoires in COVID-19. Study-level information: In each case, the material was cDNA or gDNA derived from T cells, B-cell-depleted T cells, or PBMCs.

Profiling relied on immunoSEQ multiplex PCR, and the TCRdb table lists in-frame clones only, not all of them. This table holds roughly 90,000 clones, approximately 89% found once. This clonotype was sampled from a man between 45 and 60 years old with acute or convalescent COVID-19. The sequencing sample was made of peripheral blood.

CDR3 sequence reads: CASSTQTNSNQPQHF. For the CDR3, the DNA is TGTGCCAGCAGCACCCAGACAAATAGCAATCAGCCCCAGCATTTT. The genes are TRBV7-8 and TRBJ1-5; unclear D gene. The CDR3 runs 15 residues. Germline V CDR1 and CDR2: SGHVS, FQNEAQ. Trimming cost V 5 bases and J 0 bases, with 11 bases left between them. Combining the CDR3 with reference TRBV7-8 and TRBJ1-5 gives the whole variable domain GAGVSQSPRYKVAKRGQDVALRCDPISGHVSLFWYQQALGQGPEFLTYFQNEAQLDKSGLPSDRFFAERPEGSVSTLKIQRTQQEDSAVYLCASSTQTNSNQPQHFGDGTRLSIL.